The 30 T cell receptor beta chains below were found in one sample sequenced in a study of T-cell memory formation after mild COVID-19. MiXCR, applied by TCRdb to the 5' RACE reads, yields one record per CDR3 protein. The table shows about 340,000 distinct CDR3 sequences, with approximately 15% occurring only once. Sequencing was done on a sample of PBMCs or a T cell subset sorted from them (not recorded which). These TCRs come from a young man who had mild COVID-19 (a few samples of this study predate the infection). Cell type and time point are not known.

This clonotype turned up a few times. The J gene is TRBJ2-3, the V gene TRBV7-2, with TRBD2 as a possible D gene (6 bases). Trimming removed 5 bases from V and 2 bases from J, with 11 bases in between. The germline V gene encodes CDR1 SGHTA and CDR2 FQGNSA. CDR3 length: 14 residues. CDR3 nucleotides: TGTGCCAGCAGCCTGACTAGTGCCACAGATACGCAGTATTTT. Amino acid sequence: CASSLTSATDTQYF.

The sample holds a few counts of this clonotype. The chain links TRBV29-1 to TRBJ2-1; a weak D match, TRBD1 (6 bases). The CDR3 covers 13 residues. The germline V gene has CDR1 SQVTM and CDR2 ANQGSEA. Trimming removed 1 base at V and 3 bases at J, with 7 bases between. The DNA of the CDR3 is TGCAGCGTTGAAGGGGACATCTACAATGAGCAGTTCTTC. Protein sequence: CSVEGDIYNEQFF.

This clonotype showed up just a few times. The chain links TRBV7-2 to TRBJ2-3; D call uncertain. Germline V gene data show CDR1 as SGHTA and CDR2 as FQGNSA. The CDR3 length is 14 residues. V was clipped by 6 bases and J by 4 bases, with 14 bases between them. The CDR3 sequence is CASRSIRVADTQYF. The CDR3, as DNA: TGTGCCAGCAGGAGCATAAGGGTCGCAGATACGCAGTATTTT.

The rearrangement joins TRBV19 to TRBJ1-1; D call uncertain. CDR3 length equals 11 residues. The V end was cut by 11 bases, the J end by 10 bases, with 17 bases between. Per the germline V gene, CDR1 is LNHDA and CDR2 is SQIVND (reference sequence). CDR3 DNA sequence: TGTGCCTCGATGCGCAAGGGAAGAGCTTTCTTT. Amino acids: CASMRKGRAFF.

The chain joins TRBV5-1 to TRBJ2-1; TRBD1 or TRBD2 may be the D gene (5 bases each). The V and J ends lost 6 bases and 6 bases respectively, with 19 bases between them. Germline V gene lookup returns CDR1 SGHRS and CDR2 YFSETQ. The CDR3 runs 15 residues. This CDR3 reads CASTLGTAWGNEQFF. As DNA, the CDR3 is TGCGCCAGCACCCTGGGGACCGCTTGGGGCAATGAGCAGTTCTTC.

CDR3 in DNA: TGTGCCAGCAGTTTAGTGTCGGGGACAGGGCCCCTCGAGCAGTACGTC. This gives the protein CASSLVSGTGPLEQYV. The rearrangement joins TRBV27 to TRBJ2-7, with TRBD1 identical over 9 bases. Germline CDR1 MNHEY, CDR2 SMNVEV (reference sequence). The CDR3 contains 16 residues. J lost 6 bases, V lost 2 bases, and 11 bases had no gene match.

There are many counts of this clonotype. This CDR3 reads CASSLEGANVLTF. Here the CDR3 DNA reads TGTGCCAGCAGCTTAGAAGGGGCCAACGTCCTGACTTTC. The genes are TRBV7-9 and TRBJ2-6; D unresolved. CDR1 is SEHNR and CDR2 is FQNEAQ in the germline V gene (reference sequence). Trimming removed 1 base at V and 4 bases at J, with 2 bases between. This CDR3 comprises 13 residues.

This clonotype was counted between two and nine times. The V gene is TRBV7-9, the J gene TRBJ2-3; 7 nucleotides line up with TRBD1. V shed 1 base, J shed 3 bases, and the junction held 4 bases outside the gene matches. The germline gives CDR1 SEHNR, CDR2 FQNEAQ (reference sequence). The CDR3 spans 15 residues. CDR3 sequence: CASSLVGTETDTQYF. The CDR3 coding sequence is TGTGCCAGCAGCTTAGTCGGGACAGAGACAGATACGCAGTATTTT.

This chain joins TRBV7-3 and TRBJ2-2; D is uncertain. Germline CDR1 SGHTA, CDR2 FQGTGA. This CDR3 has 15 amino acids. V was trimmed by 0 bases and J by 2 bases, leaving 7 bases between them. CDR3 DNA: TGTGCCAGCAGCTTAACTCCCGCTAACACCGGGGAGCTGTTTTTT. It codes for CASSLTPANTGELFF.

This chain connects TRBV7-6 to TRBJ2-1, with D possibly TRBD2 on 5 matching bases. The CDR3 has 15 residues. V shed 5 bases and J shed 6 bases, with 17 bases lying between them. Germline V gene sequence: CDR1 SGHVS, CDR2 FNYEAQ. Here the CDR3 reads CASSQREAMPNEQFF. In DNA, the CDR3 is TGTGCCAGCAGCCAACGGGAAGCCATGCCCAATGAGCAGTTCTTC. The full variable domain, with the rest looked up from reference TRBV7-6 and TRBJ2-1, is GAGVSQSPRYKVTKRGQDVALRCDPISGHVSLYWYRQALGQGPEFLTYFNYEAQQDKSGLPNDRFSAERPEGSISTLTIQRTEQRDSAMYRCASSQREAMPNEQFFGPGTRLTVL.

The sample holds a few counts of this clonotype. V and J are TRBV29-1 and TRBJ1-2; D not resolved. The germline gives CDR1 SQVTM, CDR2 ANQGSEA. The CDR3 length is 13 residues. Trimming left V 2 bases short and J 0 bases short, with 7 bases between. The CDR3 nucleotides are TGCAGCGTTGAATCGGGCGCTAACTATGGCTACACCTTC. Protein product: CSVESGANYGYTF.

A note on this clonotype: The CDR3 carries no conserved terminal phenylalanine or tryptophan, so it likely arises from a read error. The chain has TRBV6-2 or TRBV6-3 and TRBJ2-7; no reliable D call. V shed 2 bases and J shed 2 bases, with 13 bases lying between them. The CDR3 runs 15 residues. Germline-derived CDR1 and CDR2 are MNHEY and SVGEGT. In DNA form, the CDR3 reads TGTGCCAGCAGTTACGAGTCTCCTGGGCCCTACGAGCAGTACGCC. It is translated as CASSYESPGPYEQYA.

This clonotype appeared a few times. This chain links TRBV6-5 with TRBJ2-3; D unresolved. CDR1 and CDR2 (germline): MNHEY, SVGAGI. The CDR3 is 11 residues long. Deletions cut 10 bases from V and 2 bases from J, with 7 bases between. The CDR3 loop is CATTDTDTQYF. The CDR3 coding sequence is TGTGCCACAACGGACACAGATACGCAGTATTTT.

This clonotype was detected only a few times. The chain has TRBV7-8 and TRBJ1-4; D unclear. The J call may not be correct, given that the DNA end is closer to TRBJ2-2. This CDR3 comprises 13 residues. Germline CDR1 is SGHVS and CDR2 is FQNEAQ. The DNA for the CDR3 is TGTGCCAGCAGCCCTCTTGAGACAGGGGAGCTGTTTTTT. Its translation is CASSPLETGELFF.

The chain joins TRBV29-1 to TRBJ1-4, with TRBD1 matching 7 bases. CDR1 and CDR2 from the germline V gene are SQVTM and ANQGSEA. This CDR3 has 14 residues. The trim removed 2 bases at V and 8 bases at J, leaving 8 bases unmatched. The CDR3 here is CSVEQQGMSEKLFF. In nucleotides, the CDR3 is TGCAGCGTTGAACAACAGGGGATGAGCGAAAAACTGTTTTTT. The full variable domain, its missing parts supplied by reference TRBV29-1 and TRBJ1-4, is SAVISQKPSRDICQRGTSLTIQCQVDSQVTMMFWYRQQPGQSLTLIATANQGSEATYESGFVIDKFPISRPNLTFSTLTVSNMSPEDSSIYLCSVEQQGMSEKLFFGSGTQLSVL.

This clonotype was counted a few times. The chain links TRBV7-2 to TRBJ2-3; 7 positions match TRBD2. The CDR3 extends over 14 amino acids. Unmatched junction bases numbered 4, after V lost 5 bases and J lost 2 bases. Germline CDR1 is SGHTA and CDR2 is FQGNSA. The CDR3 bases are TGTGCCAGCAGCCGGGACTACAACACAGATACGCAGTATTTT. It yields the protein CASSRDYNTDTQYF.

The CDR3 here is CASNFRSTDTQYF. CDR3 DNA: TGTGCCAGCAATTTCAGGAGCACAGATACGCAGTATTTT. This sequence joins TRBV7-2 and TRBJ2-3; D gene unclear. Germline assignment: CDR1 SGHTA and CDR2 FQGNSA. The CDR3 is 13 amino acids. Trimming removed 7 bases at V and 0 bases at J, with 8 bases between.

The chain couples TRBV12-3 or TRBV12-4 to TRBJ1-2; D might be TRBD1 (5 bases). CDR3 size: 15 residues. The V end lost 5 bases, the J end lost 3 bases, and 16 bases lay between the germline ends. The CDR3 DNA reads TGTGCCAGCAGTGCCGGGACCGGAGAAGACTATGGCTACACCTTC. Translated, it gives CASSAGTGEDYGYTF.

This clonotype was seen a handful of times. The rearrangement uses TRBV12-3 or TRBV12-4 and TRBJ2-3; D is undetermined. The CDR3 is made up of 15 amino acids. The V gene lost 1 base and the J gene lost 0 bases, with 8 bases spanning the gap. CDR3 bases: TGTGCCAGCAGTTTAGACCGGATTAGCACAGATACGCAGTATTTT. Protein: CASSLDRISTDTQYF.

V gene TRBV20-1 combines with J gene TRBJ1-6; 8 bases map to TRBD1. CDR1 is DFQATT, CDR2 SNEGSKA, per germline (reference sequence). The CDR3 runs 15 residues. After removal of 1 base from V and 7 bases from J, the junction contained 6 bases not matched to a gene. DNA of the CDR3: TGCAGTGCTAGAGGGACAGGGTCCGTGAATTCACCCCTCCACTTT. Protein product: CSARGTGSVNSPLHF.

Remarks on this clonotype: A clone one base away is much larger, so this may be a read error. The gene calls are TRBV2 and TRBJ1-5, with 11 bases fitting TRBD1. Trimming took 6 bases from V and 7 from J; bases not matched to a gene: 5. The CDR3 has 14 residues. Per germline, CDR1 SNHLY and CDR2 FYNNEI. CDR3 protein: CASSWGQGEQPQHF. The CDR3 DNA reads as TGTGCCAGCAGCTGGGGACAGGGGGAACAGCCCCAGCATTTT.

The chain is built from TRBV9 and TRBJ1-3, with no clear D. CDR1 and CDR2 (germline): SGDLS, YYNGEE. Trimming took 4 bases from V and 3 from J, leaving 11 bases between them. This CDR3 is 14 amino acids long. Written as DNA, the CDR3 is TGTGCCAGCAGCAAGTACTCAAGTGGAAACACCATATATTTT. Its translation: CASSKYSSGNTIYF.

The chain combines TRBV6-6 with TRBJ2-3, with D possibly TRBD1 on 5 matching bases. Germline V lookup: CDR1 MNHNY, CDR2 SVGAGI (reference sequence). The CDR3 has 16 residues. V lost 5 bases and J 0 bases, leaving 15 bases between the germline ends. This CDR3 is CASSDRQSTSTDTQYF. The CDR3 DNA follows: TGTGCCAGCAGTGACCGACAGAGCACTAGCACAGATACGCAGTATTTT.

This clonotype was observed a few times. The rearrangement links TRBV6-5 to TRBJ2-7; tentative D call: TRBD2 (5 bases). The length of the CDR3 is 16 residues. With 2 bases removed from V and 6 bases from J, the gap between germline ends came to 20 bases. From germline, CDR1 is MNHEY and CDR2 SVGAGI. As DNA, the CDR3 is TGTGCCAGCAGTTACGGTCCAGGACTGCACTGGCCCGAGCAGTACTTC. Translation gives CASSYGPGLHWPEQYF.

This clonotype was counted between two and nine times. V is TRBV4-1 and J is TRBJ1-4; 10 bases map to TRBD1. This CDR3 has 15 residues. Per the germline V gene, CDR1 is MGHRA and CDR2 is YSYEKL. The V and J ends lost 5 bases and 7 bases, in that order; junction bases with no gene match: 7. This chain's CDR3 is CASSVTGGISEKLFF. The DNA of the CDR3 is TGCGCCAGCAGCGTGACAGGGGGCATTTCTGAAAAACTGTTTTTT.

V and J are TRBV6-1 and TRBJ1-5; D uncertain. The germline gives CDR1 MNHNS, CDR2 SASEGT. The V gene lost 4 bases and the J gene lost 0 bases, with 7 bases spanning the gap. The CDR3 is 14 residues long. CDR3 DNA: TGTGCCAGCAGTGGTCAGCATAGCAATCAGCCCCAGCATTTT. As protein: CASSGQHSNQPQHF.

This chain links TRBV9 with TRBJ2-5; TRBD1 is a possible D gene (6 bases). Germline-derived CDR1 and CDR2 are SGDLS and YYNGEE. The CDR3 covers 15 residues. Trimming left V 0 bases short and J 4 bases short, with 13 bases between. The CDR3 region is CASSVAGTSGETQYF. As DNA, the CDR3 is TGTGCCAGCAGCGTAGCAGGGACAAGTGGAGAGACCCAGTACTTC.

The rearrangement uses TRBV5-1 and TRBJ1-1; D might be TRBD1 (5 bases). Germline V lookup: CDR1 SGHRS, CDR2 YFSETQ. Trimming stripped 3 bases from V and 6 bases from J, with 15 bases between. This CDR3 spans 14 amino acids. The CDR3 sequence: CASSWGTVGAEAFF. The CDR3 DNA follows: TGCGCCAGCAGCTGGGGGACGGTAGGAGCTGAAGCTTTCTTT.

For the CDR3, the DNA is TGTGCCACCAGTGAGGCCGGACAGCCTAGGAAGTATTTT. It encodes CATSEAGQPRKYF. The chain has TRBV24-1 and TRBJ2-3; possibly TRBD1 for D (6 bases). The CDR3 is 13 amino acids. CDR1 and CDR2 from the germline V gene are KGHDR and SFDVKD. Trimming pared 4 bases from V and 13 bases from J, leaving 17 bases between.

CDR3 in amino acids: CASSHRRGSVAGSSEQFF. For the CDR3, the DNA is TGTGCCAGCAGCCACCGTCGGGGGTCTGTAGCGGGGTCCAGTGAGCAGTTCTTC. The rearrangement joins TRBV3-1 to TRBJ2-1, with 8 bases that match TRBD2. CDR3 size: 18 residues. Germline values: CDR1 LGHDT, CDR2 YNNKEL (reference sequence). V gave up 3 bases and J gave up 9 bases; unmatched junction bases: 19.